This entry is about one T cell receptor (beta chain). The germline V gene encodes CDR1 SGHTA and CDR2 FQGTGA. CDR3 length equals 19 residues. V lost 4 bases to trimming and J lost 0 bases; unmatched junction nucleotides: 14. Using immunoSEQ multiplex PCR, the repertoire was profiled, and TCRdb retains in-frame clones only, with some absent. Found here are more than 950 clones, about 84% of them singletons; the top ten hold under 15%. The data belong to a study of tumor T cells in aggressive B-cell lymphoma. The chain employs TRBV7-3 and TRBJ2-3, with 9 nucleotides matching TRBD1. The sample comprised tumor tissue. The source is an adult with diffuse large B cell lymphoma. The CDR3 sequence: CASSSGPGTGISSTDTQYF. The CDR3 nucleotides read TGTGCCAGCAGCTCCGGTCCCGGGACAGGGATATCTAGCACAGATACGCAGTATTTT.